This T cell receptor beta chain was profiled in a study of shared clonotypes between healthy human individuals. Study at large: Three plates were used per donor for CD4 naive, three for CD4 memory, two for CD8 naive and one for CD8 memory. Broader study findings: Deeper or shallower sequencing was expected to change how clonotypes are shared among donors. The donor pool, a small one, limited the genetic and exposure-history diversity represented.

There were no recent acute infections or vaccinations among the donors, who were healthy HIV-negative adults. In regard to this clone: Its antigen remains unknown.

Germline V CDR1 and CDR2: SGHKS, YYEKEE (reference sequence). The CDR3 contains 16 residues. Deletions cut 1 base from V and 4 bases from J, with 15 bases between. Clones were read by immunoSEQ multiplex PCR, and TCRdb kept only the in-frame ones, dropping some. This table holds more than 900,000 clones, approximately 78% found once. The sequencing input was memory CD4+ T cells from PBMCs. Subset specified: CD45RA-negative fraction. This clonotype originated in a man younger than 35 in good health. Some clones in this sample may be carry-over from other donors' samples. The V call is TRBV5-5, the J call TRBJ1-5, with D possibly being TRBD1 (6 bases). The CDR3 is CASSLFRQAPNQPQHF. CDR3 nucleotide sequence: TGTGCCAGCAGCTTGTTCCGACAGGCCCCTAATCAGCCCCAGCATTTT. Full variable domain (rest looked up from reference TRBV5-5 and TRBJ1-5): DAGVTQSPTHLIKTRGQQVTLRCSPISGHKSVSWYQQVLGQGPQFIFQYYEKEERGRGNFPDRFSARQFPNYSSELNVNALLLGDSALYLCASSLFRQAPNQPQHFGDGTRLSIL.